The clone carrying this T cell receptor (beta chain) rates as medium-sized. Donors had localized lung adenocarcinoma, a non-small cell lung cancer. V lost 1 base and J lost 5, with 13 bases in between. In germline, CDR1 is MGHRA, CDR2 YSYEKL. CDR3 length equals 15 residues. TCRdb reprocessed the PCR reads with MiXCR, giving one entry per CDR3 protein. Seen here are about 25,000 distinct CDR3 sequences, around 53% observed once, and the top ten hold approximately 46%. This specimen belongs to a study of CD4 and CD8 cells across lung adenocarcinoma regions. The clonotype originates from a male donor with lung adenocarcinoma. The CD4 and CD8 labels of this study may be unreliable. Source material: CD8+ T cells from the center of a lung tumor. The V call is TRBV4-1, the J call TRBJ2-3; weak D call: TRBD2 (6 bases). CDR3 region: CASSQVGTGGDTQYF. DNA for the CDR3: TGCGCCAGCAGCCAAGTCGGGACTGGTGGAGATACGCAGTATTTT.